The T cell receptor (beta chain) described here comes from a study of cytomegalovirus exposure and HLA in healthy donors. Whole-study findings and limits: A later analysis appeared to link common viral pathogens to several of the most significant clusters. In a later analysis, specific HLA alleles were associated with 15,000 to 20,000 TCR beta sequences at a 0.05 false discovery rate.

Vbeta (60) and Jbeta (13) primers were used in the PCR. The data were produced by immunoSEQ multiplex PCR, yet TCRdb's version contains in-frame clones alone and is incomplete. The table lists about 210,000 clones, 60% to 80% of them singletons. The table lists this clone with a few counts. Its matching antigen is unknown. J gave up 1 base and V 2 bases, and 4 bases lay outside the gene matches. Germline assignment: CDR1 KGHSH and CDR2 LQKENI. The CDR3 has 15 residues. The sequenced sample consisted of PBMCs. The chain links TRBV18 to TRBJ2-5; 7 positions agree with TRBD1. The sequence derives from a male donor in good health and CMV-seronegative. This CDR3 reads CASSPNPGGQETQYF. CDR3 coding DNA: TGTGCCAGCTCACCAAATCCAGGGGGCCAAGAGACCCAGTACTTC.